One and the same sample provided the 25 T cell receptor beta chains below, sequenced in a study of response to subunit inactivated influenza vaccine. Each CDR3 protein is one row after TCRdb ran MiXCR on the RT-PCR reads. In the table there are 150,000 to 200,000 distinct CDR3 sequences, 9.5% to 15% of which are singletons. The same sample was also studied in work on T cells expressing NK-cell markers. From that study: Production of TCR beta cDNA relied on 5'RACE template switching with UMIs.

The sample here was CD8+ T cells sorted from PBMCs, taken 11 to 12 days after vaccination. The source is a middle-aged man who received an inactivated influenza vaccine.

CDR3 sequence (DNA): TGTGCCAGCAACGGAGATACGCAGTATTTT. Protein: CASNGDTQYF. The chain joins TRBV28 to TRBJ2-3; D is unresolved. CDR1 is MDHEN and CDR2 is SYDVKM in the germline V gene. V was clipped by 7 bases and J by 5 bases, with 4 bases between them. The CDR3 is 10 residues long. Combining the CDR3 with reference TRBV28 and TRBJ2-3 gives the whole variable domain DVKVTQSSRYLVKRTGEKVFLECVQDMDHENMFWYRQDPGLGLRLIYFSYDVKMKEKGDIPEGYSVSREKKERFSLILESASTNQTSMYLCASNGDTQYFGPGTRLTVL.

This clonotype was recorded at least ten times. The chain recombines TRBV29-1 with TRBJ2-7; no clear D. Germline values: CDR1 SQVTM, CDR2 ANQGSEA. This CDR3 contains 12 residues. V lost 3 bases and J lost 2, with 8 bases in between. DNA of the CDR3: TGCAGCGTTGAGTCCGAAACCTACGAGCAGTACTTC. Protein sequence: CSVESETYEQYF.

In this sample, this clonotype turned up many times. The chain is built from TRBV7-9 and TRBJ2-4; TRBD1 or TRBD2 may be the D gene (5 bases each). V was clipped by 2 bases and J by 5 bases, with 7 bases between them. Per the germline V gene, CDR1 is SEHNR and CDR2 is FQNEAQ (reference sequence). The CDR3 has 13 amino acids. The CDR3 is CASSLLGENIQYF. The CDR3 bases are TGTGCCAGCAGCTTATTGGGGGAAAACATTCAGTACTTC.

The table lists this clonotype with a few counts. The chain carries TRBV7-8 and TRBJ2-1; tentatively, D is TRBD1 (7 bases). Per germline, CDR1 SGHVS and CDR2 FQNEAQ. The V and J ends lost 5 bases and 2 bases respectively, with 13 bases between them. The CDR3 is 15 residues long. CDR3 nucleotides: TGTGCCAGCAGCAGCAGGAGGGGGCCCTACAATGAGCAGTTCTTC. This translates into CASSSRRGPYNEQFF.

The CDR3 nucleotides read TGTGCCAGCAGCTTAGACAGACTAGCGGGGGCTGATACGTACGAGCAGTACTTC. It translates to CASSLDRLAGADTYEQYF. V usage is TRBV11-1 and J usage is TRBJ2-7; 12 bases map to TRBD2. CDR1 and CDR2 from the germline V gene are SGHAT and FQDESV (reference sequence). This CDR3 is 18 amino acids long. With 1 base clipped from V and 4 bases from J, the junction kept 11 bases outside the gene matches.

This clonotype was seen more than once but under ten times. The V gene is TRBV6-1, the J gene TRBJ2-7; D is possibly TRBD2 (7 bases). The germline CDR1 and CDR2 sequences are MNHNS and SASEGT. The CDR3 sequence is 15 residues long. Trimming removed 8 bases at V and 6 bases at J, with 23 bases between. The CDR3 sequence is CASRQRGAHSGEQYF. The CDR3, as DNA: TGTGCCAGCCGACAACGGGGGGCCCATTCGGGCGAGCAGTACTTC.

The V gene is TRBV7-9, the J gene TRBJ2-7; a weak D match, TRBD2 (6 bases). The CDR3 sequence is 12 residues long. Per germline, CDR1 SEHNR and CDR2 FQNEAQ (reference sequence). V lost 8 bases, J lost 3 bases, and 11 bases lay in between. The DNA of the CDR3 is TGTGCCAGCGGTTCCGGGGGCTACGAGCAGTACTTC. Residues: CASGSGGYEQYF.

The V and J genes are TRBV7-9 and TRBJ2-3; D possibly uses TRBD1 or TRBD2 (5 bases each). The V and J ends lost 4 bases and 4 bases respectively, with 15 bases between them. Germline CDR1 and CDR2: SEHNR and FQNEAQ (reference sequence). The CDR3 contains 15 residues. The CDR3, as DNA: TGTGCCAGCAGCTCCGCCGGGGCCCTTGCAGATACGCAGTATTTT. Protein sequence: CASSSAGALADTQYF.

This clonotype was seen repeatedly, ten times or more. CDR3 sequence (DNA): TGCGCCAGCAGCCAAGACAGCTCCTATAATTCACCCCTCCACTTT. Its protein is CASSQDSSYNSPLHF. The chain uses TRBV4-1 and TRBJ1-6; D is undetermined. This CDR3 region has 15 residues. In germline, CDR1 is MGHRA, CDR2 YSYEKL. Trimming removed 0 bases from V and 0 bases from J, with 3 bases in between.

The chain recombines TRBV10-3 with TRBJ2-7, with 9 bases lining up with TRBD2. Losses at the gene ends were 6 bases for V and 7 bases for J; bases not matched to a gene: 13. The CDR3 is 15 amino acids. Germline lookup yields CDR1 ENHRY and CDR2 SYGVKD. DNA for the CDR3: TGTGCCATCAGCGTTAGCGGGAGTGACCTTGAAGAGCAGTACTTC. Protein product: CAISVSGSDLEEQYF.

The chain uses TRBV9 and TRBJ2-1; 9 bases map to TRBD1. J was trimmed by 8 bases and V by 7 bases; bases with no gene match: 13. CDR3 length: 15 amino acids. CDR1 is SGDLS and CDR2 is YYNGEE in the germline V gene. For the CDR3, the DNA is TGTGCCAGCGGCTCCTCCGGGACAGGGCCCTATGAGCAGTTCTTC. Amino acids: CASGSSGTGPYEQFF.

The J gene is TRBJ1-1, the V gene TRBV29-1; D possibly corresponds to TRBD1 (6 bases). The CDR3 loop spans 12 amino acids. Germline CDR1 and CDR2: SQVTM and ANQGSEA. V was pared by 3 bases and J by 7 bases, with 12 bases between. Written as DNA, the CDR3 is TGCAGCGTTGAGACTGGGGGCTTTGAAGCTTTCTTT. Translating gives CSVETGGFEAFF. Full variable domain (remainder filled in from reference TRBV29-1 and TRBJ1-1): SAVISQKPSRDICQRGTSLTIQCQVDSQVTMMFWYRQQPGQSLTLIATANQGSEATYESGFVIDKFPISRPNLTFSTLTVSNMSPEDSSIYLCSVETGGFEAFFGQGTRLTVV.

A word on this clonotype: Since no conserved phenylalanine or tryptophan closes the CDR3, a read error is the likely cause. The chain links TRBV5-1 to TRBJ2-1; 9 bases line up with TRBD2. J was trimmed by 2 bases and V by 2 bases; bases with no gene match: 2. The CDR3 is made up of 15 amino acids. CDR1 is SGHRS and CDR2 is YFSETQ in the germline V gene. The CDR3 nucleotides are TGCGCCAGCAGCTTTAGCGGGAGTACCTACAATGAGCAGTTCTCC. The encoded protein is CASSFSGSTYNEQFS.

The chain couples TRBV27 to TRBJ2-7; 7 nucleotides align to TRBD1. The V gene end was trimmed by 0 bases and the J gene end by 2 bases; junction bases not matched to a gene: 7. The V gene's germline CDR1 is MNHEY and CDR2 SMNVEV (reference sequence). CDR3 length: 16 amino acids. This CDR3 is CASSLSRRGNTYEQYF. CDR3 bases: TGTGCCAGCAGTTTATCGCGCAGGGGGAATACCTACGAGCAGTACTTC.

The chain is built from TRBV4-2 and TRBJ2-1; D unresolved. Per the germline V gene, CDR1 is LGHNA and CDR2 is YNFKEQ. The CDR3 consists of 12 residues. Trimming stripped 2 bases from V and 3 bases from J, with 2 bases between. The DNA of the CDR3 is TGTGCCAGCAGCCAAAGCTACAATGAGCAGTTCTTC. It yields the protein CASSQSYNEQFF.

This clonotype was found a few times. V is TRBV20-1 and J is TRBJ2-2, with 7 bases fitting TRBD1. The CDR3 runs 15 residues. J gave up 7 bases and V 0 bases, and 8 bases lay outside the gene matches. CDR1 and CDR2 (germline): DFQATT, SNEGSKA (reference sequence). CDR3 bases: TGCAGTGCTAGAGATCGCGCAGGGGGTTTCGGGGAGCTGTTTTTT. As protein: CSARDRAGGFGELFF.

The chain joins TRBV29-1 to TRBJ1-2; 7 bases match TRBD1. CDR3 length equals 13 residues. Germline assignment: CDR1 SQVTM and CDR2 ANQGSEA. Germline trimming cut 6 bases from V and 5 bases from J; bases unmatched to any gene: 9. DNA for the CDR3: TGCAGCGTACGAACAGGGGTAGGGTATGGCTACACCTTC. Its protein product is CSVRTGVGYGYTF. The full variable domain, with the rest looked up from reference TRBV29-1 and TRBJ1-2, is SAVISQKPSRDICQRGTSLTIQCQVDSQVTMMFWYRQQPGQSLTLIATANQGSEATYESGFVIDKFPISRPNLTFSTLTVSNMSPEDSSIYLCSVRTGVGYGYTFGSGTRLTVV.

The rearrangement uses TRBV9 and TRBJ2-3; D not resolved. Germline values: CDR1 SGDLS, CDR2 YYNGEE. The CDR3 runs to 16 residues. V lost 3 bases, J lost 4 bases, and 18 bases lay in between. CDR3 sequence reads: CASSEGNFLVSDTQYF. CDR3 coding DNA: TGTGCCAGCAGCGAAGGGAATTTTCTAGTCTCAGATACGCAGTATTTT. The complete variable domain, with remaining parts taken from reference TRBV9 and TRBJ2-3, reads DSGVTQTPKHLITATGQRVTLRCSPRSGDLSVYWYQQSLDQGLQFLIQYYNGEERAKGNILERFSAQQFPDLHSELNLSSLELGDSALYFCASSEGNFLVSDTQYFGPGTRLTVL.

The genes are TRBV4-3 and TRBJ2-7; D not certain. This CDR3 has 15 amino acids. Germline CDR1 is LGHNA and CDR2 is YSLEER. V was shortened by 0 bases and J by 0 bases, with 9 bases between the two germline ends. CDR3: CASSQDIGNSYEQYF. The CDR3 nucleotides read TGCGCCAGCAGCCAAGACATAGGAAACTCCTACGAGCAGTACTTC.

This clonotype was recorded a few times. The chain recombines TRBV4-2 with TRBJ2-7; 7 bases are shared with TRBD1. The CDR3 extends over 14 amino acids. Unmatched junction bases numbered 2, after V lost 0 bases and J lost 3 bases. Germline V gene data show CDR1 as LGHNA and CDR2 as YNFKEQ. CDR3 nucleotides: TGTGCCAGCAGCCAAGAGGACAGGTTCTACGAGCAGTACTTC. Translation: CASSQEDRFYEQYF.

The chain links TRBV15 to TRBJ2-7, with D tentatively TRBD2 (5 bases). The CDR3 is made up of 14 amino acids. The germline V and J ends were trimmed by 4 bases and 6 bases, with 16 bases remaining between them. Germline lookup yields CDR1 LNHNV and CDR2 YYDKDF (reference sequence). CDR3 nucleotide sequence: TGTGCCACCAGCACATGGGCGAGGACTCCCGAGCAGTACTTC. Amino acid sequence: CATSTWARTPEQYF.

In this sample, this clonotype turned up a few times. The chain has TRBV28 and TRBJ1-6; TRBD1 matches at 9 bases. The trim removed 1 base at V and 8 bases at J, leaving 3 bases unmatched. Looked up from germline, CDR1 is MDHEN and CDR2 is SYDVKM. The CDR3 consists of 15 residues. The CDR3 protein is CASSLFGTGYSPLHF. The CDR3 coding sequence is TGTGCCAGCAGTTTATTCGGGACAGGGTATTCACCCCTCCACTTT.

This clonotype was picked up a small number of times. The rearrangement joins TRBV12-3 or TRBV12-4 to TRBJ2-5; D is perhaps TRBD1 (5 bases). Trimming took off 8 bases at V and 10 bases at J, with 17 bases between the two ends. This CDR3 comprises 12 residues. CDR3 sequence reads: CASENLDSIQYF. The CDR3 DNA is TGTGCCAGCGAGAACCTTGACAGTATCCAGTACTTC.

The chain joins TRBV24-1 to TRBJ2-7; TRBD2 matches at 12 bases. The CDR3 is 14 amino acids. J lost 6 bases, V lost 2 bases, and 1 base had no gene match. CDR1 and CDR2 from the germline V gene are KGHDR and SFDVKD. The CDR3 protein is CATSDSLAGGEQYF. CDR3 DNA sequence: TGTGCCACCAGTGATTCACTAGCGGGAGGCGAGCAGTACTTC.

In its sample, this clonotype was seen many times. This rearrangement joins TRBV5-1 to TRBJ2-1, with no clear D. CDR1 and CDR2 from the germline V gene are SGHRS and YFSETQ. Trimming cost V 0 bases and J 8 bases, with 6 bases left between them. The length of the CDR3 is 12 residues. Here the CDR3 reads CASSLARYEQFF. In nucleotides, the CDR3 is TGCGCCAGCAGCTTGGCCAGGTATGAGCAGTTCTTC.